Following are 9 T cell receptor beta chains from one sample sequenced in a study of technical replicates of blood from several donors. The repertoire was sequenced with immunoSEQ multiplex PCR; TCRdb's copy has only in-frame clones and lacks some. The table lists more than 95,000 clones, 95% of them singletons, with over 0.2% in the top ten. Specimen: T cells isolated from PBMCs. The receptors originated from a human donor in good health.

The chain carries TRBV2 and TRBJ1-5; 7 bases align to TRBD1. The CDR3 is 14 amino acids. V gave up 8 bases and J gave up 4 bases; unmatched junction bases: 8. The germline V gene encodes CDR1 SNHLY and CDR2 FYNNEI. CDR3 sequence reads: CASVTGVGNQPQHF. CDR3 sequence (DNA): TGTGCCAGCGTTACAGGGGTGGGGAATCAGCCCCAGCATTTT. Supplemented by reference TRBV2 and TRBJ1-5, the full variable domain reads EPEVTQTPSHQVTQMGQEVILRCVPISNHLYFYWYRQILGQKVEFLVSFYNNEISEKSEIFDDQFSVERPDGSNFTLKIRSTKLEDSAMYFCASVTGVGNQPQHFGDGTRLSIL.

V is TRBV2 and J is TRBJ1-1; possibly TRBD1 for D (6 bases). CDR3 length: 15 residues. The germline V gene has CDR1 SNHLY and CDR2 FYNNEI. Trimming shortened V by 7 bases and J by 3 bases, and 18 bases separated the two germline ends. CDR3 bases: TGTGCCAGCACCGAAAAACTTACAGGGTACACTGAAGCTTTCTTT. Its translation is CASTEKLTGYTEAFF.

This rearrangement joins TRBV4-1 to TRBJ2-7, with 10 positions matching TRBD1. Trimming took 0 bases from V and 0 from J; bases not matched to a gene: 5. CDR1 and CDR2 from the germline V gene are MGHRA and YSYEKL. The CDR3 runs to 17 residues. The CDR3 is CASSQDRGTGDSYEQYF. The DNA of the CDR3 is TGCGCCAGCAGCCAAGATCGGGGGACAGGGGACTCCTACGAGCAGTACTTC.

The rearrangement uses TRBV5-4 and TRBJ1-3, with a tentative D call TRBD1 (5 bases). Germline V gene sequence: CDR1 SGHNT, CDR2 YYREEE (reference sequence). Between the trimmed V and J ends, which lost 4 bases and 0 bases, there was a span of 11 bases. The CDR3 extends over 15 amino acids. CDR3 region: CASSRDRFSGNTIYF. DNA for the CDR3: TGTGCCAGCAGCAGAGACAGATTCTCTGGAAACACCATATATTTT.

This chain's CDR3 is CASGFLITSGSRNEQFF. The CDR3 region has the DNA TGCGCCAGCGGTTTTTTAATCACTAGCGGGAGTCGCAATGAGCAGTTCTTC. The V gene is TRBV4-1, the J gene TRBJ2-1; 11 bases align to TRBD2. V trimming: 8 bases; J trimming: 6 bases; junction bases outside the gene matches: 15. The germline V gene encodes CDR1 MGHRA and CDR2 YSYEKL. The length of the CDR3 is 17 residues.

The V gene is TRBV27, the J gene TRBJ2-7; 12 bases line up with TRBD2. Losses at the gene ends were 4 bases for V and 0 bases for J; bases not matched to a gene: 7. This CDR3 has 17 amino acids. CDR1 is MNHEY, CDR2 SMNVEV, per germline (reference sequence). The CDR3 bases are TGTGCCAGCAGTTCTAGACTAGCGGGAGCCTCCTCCTACGAGCAGTACTTC. Its translation: CASSSRLAGASSYEQYF.

V gene TRBV5-4 combines with J gene TRBJ2-1; no reliable D call. Deletions cut 0 bases from V and 2 bases from J, with 9 bases between. This CDR3 comprises 15 residues. CDR1 and CDR2 from the germline V gene are SGHNT and YYREEE (reference sequence). CDR3 DNA sequence: TGTGCCAGCAGCTTGGTGTCAGGCCCCTACAATGAGCAGTTCTTC. Protein: CASSLVSGPYNEQFF.

V usage is TRBV5-1 and J usage is TRBJ2-7; 9 bases agree with TRBD2. With 2 bases clipped from V and 4 bases from J, the junction kept 7 bases outside the gene matches. This CDR3 comprises 15 residues. CDR1 SGHRS and CDR2 YFSETQ come from the germline V gene. This CDR3 reads CASSFLAGVSYEQYF. CDR3 nucleotides: TGCGCCAGCAGCTTTTTAGCGGGAGTGAGTTACGAGCAGTACTTC.

As concerns this clone: The identical CDR3 is also encoded by other nucleotide sequences in the sample. V is TRBV10-1 and J is TRBJ2-7; D is unclear. CDR3 size: 13 residues. CDR1 and CDR2 (germline): WNHNN, SYGVQD (reference sequence). With 3 bases removed from V and 4 bases from J, the gap between germline ends came to 10 bases. The CDR3 DNA follows: TGCGCCAGCAGTGAAGGAACAGAGTACGAGCAGTACTTC. It is translated as CASSEGTEYEQYF.